This note documents a single T cell receptor (beta chain) sequence. This clone's antigen is unknown. No base-level quality is on record; no much larger clone is a single base apart. V and J are trimmed by 2 bases and 6 bases, and the gene matches miss 5 bases of the junction. For CDR1 and CDR2, the germline V gene lists SGHTS and YDEGEE. Including cysteine and phenylalanine, the CDR3 has 14 amino acids. Just the 42-base CDR3 DNA is kept, in frame starting at base 1. TCRbeta CDR3 regions were amplified from genomic DNA by means of the immunoSEQ Assay, a bias-controlled multiplex PCR. The authors processed their data as follows. Nucleated cell counts per sample were estimated from amplification of reference gene primers within the assay. To quantify the absolute abundance of each unique TCRbeta CDR3 rearrangement, sequence reads were collapsed and filtered. For each sample, productive Simpson clonality was calculated as the square root of Simpson's diversity index across productive rearrangements. TCRdb's version of the immuneACCESS table is confined to in-frame rearrangements and falls short of the full clone set. An unresolved V gene accounts for under half of the shortfall where checked; the remainder is of unknown origin. From that table come the V and J calls and clone size; the DNA was used to work out D and trimming. The sample table lists some 400,000 clones, 81% of them with a count of one. The ten top clones hold 0.85% to 1.2% of the sample.

The sample comes from a study of blood T cell repertoires in COVID-19 (TCRdb year 2020). As for the study more broadly: Samples from collaborators originated in the United States, Italy and Spain and spanned both the acute and convalescent phases of COVID-19. Where available, HLA class I and class II types were obtained from metadata supplied by the sample provider rather than from assay-based typing. A de-identified subject ID, COVID-19 status, age in years and sex were almost always included in the sample metadata. The repertoires were released in a freely available public database intended as a resource for research on the immune response to SARS-CoV-2. The samples were drawn from the first 160 participants of the ongoing ImmuneRACE study and from 1,254 subjects provided by 6 global collaborators. The prospective study material was composed of cDNA or gDNA derived from T cells, B-cell-depleted T cells, or PBMCs. Deeply sampled blood TCRbeta repertoires from subjects exposed to, actively infected with, or recovered from COVID-19 were included in the dataset. What the research found in general, with its limitations: How much clinical and demographic metadata was included differed by source and by participant, and the metadata was provided uncurated.

The collaborating institutions used their own protocols to collect whole blood in K2EDTA tubes. For TCRbeta analysis, collaborators shipped samples as frozen whole blood, isolated PBMCs, or DNA extracted from either of those sample types. The chain was built from TRBV5-8 and TRBJ2-7, with 10 bases matching TRBD1. The sequence came from a human donor with acute or convalescent COVID-19. The donor label of this sample is uncertain. The sequenced sample consisted of peripheral blood. The CDR3 region reads CASSLAGQGFEQYF. In nucleotides, the sequence is TGTGCCAGCAGCTTAGCGGGACAGGGGTTCGAGCAGTACTTC. With the portions outside the CDR3 filled from the reference TRBV5-8 and TRBJ2-7 genes, the complete variable region becomes EAGVTQSPTHLIKTRGQQATLRCSPISGHTSVYWYQQALGLGLQFLLWYDEGEERNRGNFPPRFSGRQFPNYSSELNVNALELEDSALYLCASSLAGQGFEQYFGPGTRLTVT.